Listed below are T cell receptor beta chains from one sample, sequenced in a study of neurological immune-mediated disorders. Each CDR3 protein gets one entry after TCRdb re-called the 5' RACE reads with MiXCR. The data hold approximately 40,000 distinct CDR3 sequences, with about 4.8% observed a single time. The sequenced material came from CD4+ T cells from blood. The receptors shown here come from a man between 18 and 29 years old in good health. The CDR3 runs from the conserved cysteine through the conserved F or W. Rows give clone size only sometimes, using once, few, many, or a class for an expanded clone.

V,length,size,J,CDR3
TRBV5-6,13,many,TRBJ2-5,CASSRGSQETQYF
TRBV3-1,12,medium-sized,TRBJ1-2,CASRAGNVGYTF
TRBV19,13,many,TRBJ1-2,CASSSTLDYGYTF
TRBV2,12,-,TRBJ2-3,CASSVFTDTQYF
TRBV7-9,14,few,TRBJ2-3,CANSLDTPRDTQYF
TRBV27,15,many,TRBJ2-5,CASSPQGGGPKTQYF
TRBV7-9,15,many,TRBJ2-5,CASSQGPIRGETQYF
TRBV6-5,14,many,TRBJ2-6,CATQDYDGANVLTF
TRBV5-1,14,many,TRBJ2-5,CASSLVGVQETQYF
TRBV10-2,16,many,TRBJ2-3,CASSDLPGTSSNTQYF
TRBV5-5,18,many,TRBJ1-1,CASRIQGARISGNTEAFF
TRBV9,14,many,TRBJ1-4,CASSVRGYDEKLFF
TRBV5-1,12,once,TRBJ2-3,CASFPGEDTQYF
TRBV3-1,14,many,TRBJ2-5,CASSQRTEQETQYF
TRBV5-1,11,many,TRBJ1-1,CASSGYTEAFF
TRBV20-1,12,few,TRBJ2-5,CSAGGGQETQYF
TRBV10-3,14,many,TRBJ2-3,CAISESSGTDTQYF
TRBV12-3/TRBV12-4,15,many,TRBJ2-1,CASSLRQGTYNEQFF
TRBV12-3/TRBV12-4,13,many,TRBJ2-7,CASSLGSRHEQYF
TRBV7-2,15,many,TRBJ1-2,CASSLTGQGAYGYTF
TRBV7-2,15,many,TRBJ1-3,CASSLLVSAGNTIYF
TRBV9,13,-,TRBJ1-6,CASSVIDQNSPHF
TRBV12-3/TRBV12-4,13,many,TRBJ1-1,CATGTGIVTEAFF
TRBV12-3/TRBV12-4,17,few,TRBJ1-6,CASSLGQTSSYNSPLHF
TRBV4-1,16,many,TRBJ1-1,CASSQGSGGGNTEAFF
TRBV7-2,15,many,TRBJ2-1,CASSPLHSGVNEQFF
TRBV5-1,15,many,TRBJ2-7,CASSLVPGTSNEQYF
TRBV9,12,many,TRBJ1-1,CASSGDHTEAFF
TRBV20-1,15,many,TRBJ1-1,CSASLGGQVGTEAFF
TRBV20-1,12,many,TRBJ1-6,CVVAGNNSPLHF
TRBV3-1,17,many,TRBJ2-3,CASSQDWGVAGAGTQYF
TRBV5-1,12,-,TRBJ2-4,CASSIPGTDLEF
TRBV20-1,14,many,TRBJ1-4,CSARLRGHGEKLFF
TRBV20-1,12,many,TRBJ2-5,CSRGVGGETQYF
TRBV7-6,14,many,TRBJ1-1,CASSPGGLDTEAFF
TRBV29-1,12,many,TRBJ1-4,CSVARTNEKLFF
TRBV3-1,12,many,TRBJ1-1,CASKGGDTEAFF
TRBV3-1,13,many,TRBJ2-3,CASSQSLTDTQYF
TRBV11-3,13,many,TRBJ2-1,CASSLEGYNEQFF
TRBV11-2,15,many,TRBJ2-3,CASSLDRPGLDTQYF
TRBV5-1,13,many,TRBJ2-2,CASSRGNTGELFF
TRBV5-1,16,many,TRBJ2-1,CASSLVGLSSYNEQFF